In its sample, the clone carrying this TCR beta chain was seen once. Its antigen remains unidentified. These data belong to a study of blood T cells in healthy people across ages. Study-wide results and caveats: Naive and antigen-experienced cells could not be conclusively compared, given unsorted PBMCs.

With a J-beta primer mix and a sample-barcoded 5' primer, a second PCR ran about 6 to 11 cycles. Each CDR3 protein is one row after TCRdb ran MiXCR on the 5' RACE reads. The table has 1.8 million or so distinct CDR3 sequences, 35% to 50% seen once; the top ten hold more than 20%. The CDR3 is 12 residues long. V shed 5 bases and J shed 9 bases, with 12 bases lying between them. The sequencing input was blood. This chain joins TRBV12-3 or TRBV12-4 and TRBJ2-3, with unresolved D. The clonotype comes from a human donor in good health. Here the CDR3 DNA reads TGTGCCAGCAGTCCCCCTATCAGGACGCAGTATTTT. This codes for CASSPPIRTQYF.